The clone carrying this T cell receptor beta chain came up many times. CDR3 size: 13 residues. CDR1 and CDR2 from the germline V gene are MNHNY and SVGAGI (reference sequence). V was shortened by 11 bases and J by 0 bases, with 10 bases between the two germline ends. The record originates from a study of neurological immune-mediated disorders. Sample time point: longitudinal time-point 1 (baseline). Over 160 million TCR-beta sequences from 15-18 subjects came out of each sequencing run. TCRdb re-analysed the 5' RACE reads in MiXCR, keeping a single row per CDR3 protein. The table lists 35,000 or so distinct CDR3 sequences, roughly 3.2% of them singletons, with about 8.3% in the top ten.

The sample consisted of PBMCs. This TCR was sampled from a woman in her fifties or sixties with multiple sclerosis. This chain uses TRBV6-6 with TRBJ2-2; possibly TRBD2 for D (6 bases). CDR3 amino acids: CAGGYANTGELFF. In DNA, the CDR3 is TGTGCCGGGGGGTACGCGAACACCGGGGAGCTGTTTTTT.